This T cell receptor (beta chain) is from a study of blood T cell repertoires in COVID-19. In the study overall: Nucleic acid was either cDNA or gDNA, and it came from T cells, B-cell-depleted T cells, or PBMCs.

This clone was detected only a few times. Per the original methods: Reference gene primers were amplified, and this amplification served to estimate nucleated cell counts. Sequencing used immunoSEQ multiplex PCR; TCRdb keeps in-frame clones, though not all of them. V, J and clone size reflect that table, while D and trimming were determined from the DNA. The sample records about 94,000 clones, about three quarters being singletons. The TCR sequence derives from a human donor in a cohort sampled during active COVID-19. The sequenced sample was peripheral blood.

The CDR3 loop is CASSLTTYEQYF. CDR3 nucleotide sequence: TGTGCCAGCAGCCTGACTACTTACGAGCAGTACTTC. V gene TRBV6-6 combines with J gene TRBJ2-7; D might be TRBD2 (5 bases). The CDR3 totals 12 residues. Germline V gives CDR1 MNHNY, CDR2 SVGAGI (reference sequence). The ends were cut back, 6 bases at V and 4 bases at J, with 10 bases in the middle.